This T cell receptor (beta chain) was identified during a study of identical twins. Study conclusions and caveats: Abundant beta clonotypes from cord blood bore fewer insertions; memory repertoires lacked this pattern. Models, which agreed with sharing between unrelated individuals, nonetheless underestimated the out-of-frame TCR alpha sharing seen in monozygotic twins.

In its sample, this clonotype was seen many times. What it binds is not known. Template switching supplied a universal primer site; unique molecular identifiers were carried on the cDNA. TCRdb recomputed calls from the 5' RACE reads with MiXCR, one row per CDR3 protein. This repertoire shows 300,000 to 350,000 distinct CDR3 sequences, roughly an eighth found once; its top ten account for around 6.9%. From germline, CDR1 is SGHAT and CDR2 FQNNGV. CDR3 length equals 13 residues. V dropped 1 base and J dropped 4 bases, with 7 bases sitting between them. These data were also reused for a study on yellow fever vaccine responses in identical twins.

The rearrangement joins TRBV11-2 to TRBJ1-1; D gene ambiguous. Material for sequencing was CD8+ T cells sorted from blood. This clonotype originated in a woman under 30 in good health. As DNA, the CDR3 is TGTGCCAGCAGCTTAGGTTTCGGCACTGAAGCTTTCTTT. Encoded protein: CASSLGFGTEAFF.